A single sample gave rise to the 9 T cell receptor beta chains below, sequenced in a study of beta chain features in type 1 diabetes. Investigators reverse transcribed all isolated RNA, so they sequenced expressed TCRB transcripts. Generated by immunoSEQ multiplex PCR, the TCRdb table keeps only in-frame clones and is missing some. This table holds 150,000 to 200,000 clones, about 9.1% found once. Material for sequencing was central memory CD4+ T cells from blood. All receptors derive from a woman between 18 and 29 years old in good health.

This clone came up a few times. The chain carries TRBV6-1 and TRBJ2-7, with 7 bases lining up with TRBD1. The junction had 7 bases not matched to a gene; V was cut back by 5 bases and J by 6 bases. The CDR3 spans 13 residues. From germline, CDR1 is MNHNS and CDR2 SASEGT. Written as DNA, the CDR3 is TGTGCCAGCAGTTCAGGACAGGTCAGCGAGCAGTACTTC. Protein product: CASSSGQVSEQYF.

This clone came up a few times. The chain employs TRBV12-5 and TRBJ1-2; D not resolved. Germline V gene data show CDR1 as LGHNT and CDR2 as FRNRAP. The CDR3 is 12 residues long. V lost 8 bases to trimming and J lost 7 bases, with 14 bases between them. CDR3 DNA sequence: TGTGCTAGTTCCCGGGAGGGTATTGGCTACACCTTC. It yields the protein CASSREGIGYTF.

This sequence joins TRBV5-5 and TRBJ2-4; 11 nucleotides align to TRBD1. The CDR3 length is 16 residues. V was clipped by 3 bases and J by 3 bases; unmatched bases: 5. In germline, CDR1 is SGHKS, CDR2 YYEKEE (reference sequence). The CDR3 DNA reads TGTGCCAGCAGCTGGACCGGGACAGGGGGCAAAAACATTCAGTACTTC. Translated, it gives CASSWTGTGGKNIQYF.

The sample holds a few counts of this clone. The chain has TRBV19 and TRBJ2-7; 8 bases line up with TRBD2. Germline CDR1 and CDR2: LNHDA and SQIVND (reference sequence). Germline trimming cut 6 bases from V and 6 bases from J; bases unmatched to any gene: 4. The length of the CDR3 is 12 residues. CDR3 amino acids: CASSGGGREQYF. In DNA form, the CDR3 reads TGTGCCAGTAGCGGGGGGGGCCGCGAGCAGTACTTC.

V is TRBV14 and J is TRBJ2-6; 10 bases are shared with TRBD1. The germline V gene has CDR1 SGHDN and CDR2 FVKESK. Unmatched junction bases numbered 7, after V lost 5 bases and J lost 3 bases. The CDR3 has 17 residues. CDR3 region: CASSTRTGGFGANVLTF. The CDR3 DNA follows: TGTGCCAGCAGCACGAGGACAGGGGGGTTTGGGGCCAACGTCCTGACTTTC.

The chain couples TRBV14 to TRBJ2-2, with TRBD1 matching 8 bases. V lost 4 bases and J lost 1; bases outside the gene matches: 8. The CDR3 length is 17 residues. Germline V lookup: CDR1 SGHDN, CDR2 FVKESK. This chain's CDR3 is CASSPFKGQGNTGELFF. For the CDR3, the DNA is TGTGCCAGCAGCCCCTTTAAAGGACAGGGGAACACCGGGGAGCTGTTTTTT.

The V call is TRBV5-1, the J call TRBJ1-2, with D hard to call. With 0 bases removed from V and 8 bases from J, the gap between germline ends came to 17 bases. Germline V lookup: CDR1 SGHRS, CDR2 YFSETQ. CDR3 length: 15 residues. The CDR3 protein is CASSLASGRQYGYTF. CDR3 DNA: TGCGCCAGCAGCTTGGCCTCCGGCAGACAATACGGCTACACCTTC.

This clone was picked up a small number of times. The V and J genes are TRBV6-5 and TRBJ2-1, with 10 nucleotides matching TRBD1. From germline, CDR1 is MNHEY and CDR2 SVGAGI. This CDR3 is built from 15 residues. Unmatched junction bases numbered 4, after V lost 1 base and J lost 7 bases. CDR3 coding DNA: TGTGCCAGCAGTTACTTGGGACAGGGGAGGAATGAGCAGTTCTTC. Translating it yields CASSYLGQGRNEQFF.

A few counts support this clone. The V gene is TRBV4-2, the J gene TRBJ1-3, with D uncertain. CDR3 size: 17 residues. CDR1 LGHNA and CDR2 YNFKEQ come from the germline V gene. V was clipped by 4 bases and J by 0 bases, with 16 bases between them. The CDR3 DNA is TGTGCCAGCAGCCTCGATGAGGCCGCACGCTCTGGAAACACCATATATTTT. This gives the protein CASSLDEAARSGNTIYF.